The clone carrying this TCR beta chain came up a few times. Its antigen is undetermined. Once RNA had been extracted, it was reverse transcribed into cDNA to act as the sequencing template. The protocol was immunoSEQ multiplex PCR, while the TCRdb copy is restricted to in-frame clones and leaves out a portion. Of under 150,000 clones listed, approximately 60% are singletons. Treatment noted: oral pan-JAK inhibitor, 5-10 mg twice daily. This CDR3 is 14 amino acids long. Germline V lookup: CDR1 LNHDA, CDR2 SQIVND (reference sequence). Trimming removed 8 bases from V and 3 bases from J, with 14 bases in between. This sample stems from a study of CD8+ T cells in alopecia areata. Study-level points and caveats: Patients shared TCRs less clearly than mice did, possibly for HLA-related reasons. Association of baseline CD8+ expansion with response is uncertain owing to one nonresponder.

The receptor was derived from a human donor with alopecia areata. The chain combines TRBV19 with TRBJ1-5; D perhaps matches TRBD1 (5 bases). Material: CD4+ T cells sorted from blood, obtained at week 4, from a patient treated with tofacitinib. CDR3 region: CASQPGGNNQPQHF. DNA for the CDR3: TGTGCCAGTCAACCGGGGGGAAACAATCAGCCCCAGCATTTT.